This T cell receptor beta chain was documented in a study of long-term antiretroviral therapy in people with HIV. Regarding the study as a whole: Repertoires from HIV showed CDR3 length ranges narrower than those of controls.

Of note for this clone: The target antigen is unknown.

The CDR3 has 13 residues. Trimming took 6 bases from V and 3 from J, leaving 11 bases between them. Germline loops: CDR1 LGHNT, CDR2 FRNRAP. The run of the v3.0 immunoSEQ assay was at survey level. Some clones are missing from TCRdb's copy, which holds only in-frame ones; the method was immunoSEQ multiplex PCR. This sample carries about 14,000 clones, 77% of them seen once, and the ten largest clones take about 19%. The origin of this receptor is a man aged 35 to 55 with HIV. The material was unsorted PBMCs, obtained 1.3 years before starting antiretroviral therapy. The V call is TRBV12-5, the J call TRBJ1-1; D is possibly TRBD1 (6 bases). The CDR3 sequence is CASGPWTDTEAFF. In DNA, the CDR3 is TGTGCTAGTGGCCCTTGGACAGACACTGAAGCTTTCTTT.